A selection of T cell receptor beta chains follows, all from one sample in a study of cytotoxic CD8 clonotypes in ibrutinib-treated CLL. Sequencing used immunoSEQ multiplex PCR; TCRdb keeps in-frame clones, though not all of them. The profile shows 130,000 or so clones, approximately 80% of them singletons. Sample: PBMCs, taken after 12 months of ibrutinib treatment. The receptors were sampled from a human donor with chronic lymphocytic leukemia. CDR3s include the opening cysteine and the closing phenylalanine or tryptophan. A D gene is named only where the DNA matches it firmly. A row's size may be missing; if present it is once, few, many or a size class.

CDR3	DNA	J	D	V	size	length
CASSQVRQDVYEQYF	TGCGCCAGCAGCCAGGTACGACAGGATGTCTACGAGCAGTACTTC	TRBJ2-7	.	TRBV4-3	.	15
CASSHSGTSYNEQFF	TGTGCCAGCAGCCATAGCGGGACCTCCTACAATGAGCAGTTCTTC	TRBJ2-1	TRBD2	TRBV5-4	.	15
CASSEPARGKDGYTF	TGCGCCAGCAGCGAGCCTGCCAGGGGGAAGGATGGCTACACCTTC	TRBJ1-2	TRBD1	TRBV5-1	.	15
CASRSSYNEQFF	TGTGCCAGCAGAAGCTCCTACAATGAGCAGTTCTTC	TRBJ2-1	.	TRBV28	.	12
CASSNSSRVRIIGAFGGANVLTF	TGTGCCAGCAGCAATTCCTCCCGGGTGAGGATCATCGGTGCTTTTGGTGGGGCCAACGTCCTGACTTTC	TRBJ2-6	.	TRBV21-1	.	23
CASGAEHYEQYF	TGTGCCAGCGGGGCGGAACACTACGAGCAGTACTTC	TRBJ2-7	.	TRBV28	once	12
CASSSIAGGYKNNEQFF	TGTGCCAGCAGCTCTATAGCGGGAGGGTATAAGAACAATGAGCAGTTCTTC	TRBJ2-1	TRBD2	TRBV5-4	.	17
CASSLRLTAGEQYF	TGTGCCAGCAGCCTGAGACTAACCGCGGGGGAGCAGTACTTC	TRBJ2-7	.	TRBV5-4	.	14
CASSGQIFYEQYF	TGTGCCAGCAGTGGACAGATCTTCTACGAGCAGTACTTC	TRBJ2-7	.	TRBV6-5	.	13
CATSRDPGVGNTIYF	TGTGCCACCAGCAGAGATCCGGGGGTTGGAAACACCATATATTTT	TRBJ1-3	.	TRBV15	.	15
CASSWVTGGFYGYTF	TGTGCCAGCAGCTGGGTGACAGGGGGTTTTTATGGCTACACCTTC	TRBJ1-2	TRBD1	TRBV7-2	.	15
CASSRYNEQFF	TGTGCCAGTAGCAGATACAATGAGCAGTTCTTC	TRBJ2-1	.	TRBV19	.	11
CASSSSPGNTEAFF	TGTGCCAGCAGTAGCTCCCCCGGGAACACTGAAGCTTTCTTT	TRBJ1-1	.	TRBV6-4	.	14
CSVWGERTSGRAEADTQYF	TGCAGCGTCTGGGGGGAACGGACTAGCGGGAGGGCCGAGGCAGATACGCAGTATTTT	TRBJ2-3	TRBD2	TRBV29-1	.	19